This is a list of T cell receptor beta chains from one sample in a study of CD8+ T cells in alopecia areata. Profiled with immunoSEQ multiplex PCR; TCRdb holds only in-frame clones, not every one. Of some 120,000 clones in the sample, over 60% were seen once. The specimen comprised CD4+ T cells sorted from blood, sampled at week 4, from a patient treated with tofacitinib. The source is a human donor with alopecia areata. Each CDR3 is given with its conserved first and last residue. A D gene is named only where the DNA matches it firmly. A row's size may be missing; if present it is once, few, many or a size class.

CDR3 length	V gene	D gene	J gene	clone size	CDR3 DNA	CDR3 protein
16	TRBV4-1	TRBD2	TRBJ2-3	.	TGCGCCAGCAGCGCGCCGTCCGGACTAGCGGCTCATACGCAGTATTTT	CASSAPSGLAAHTQYF
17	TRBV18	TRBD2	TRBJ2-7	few	TGTGCCAGCTCACCAACCAGGAGGACTAGCGGGGGCTACGAGCAGTACTTC	CASSPTRRTSGGYEQYF
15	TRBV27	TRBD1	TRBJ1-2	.	TGTGCCAGCGCCGCCCCGGGACAGGGGAACTATGGCTACACCTTC	CASAAPGQGNYGYTF
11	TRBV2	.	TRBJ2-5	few	TGTGCCACACAGGGAGAAGAGACCCAGTACTTC	CATQGEETQYF
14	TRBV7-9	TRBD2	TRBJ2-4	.	TGTGCCAGCAGCCGGGGACTAGCGGCGGAAATTCAGTACTTC	CASSRGLAAEIQYF
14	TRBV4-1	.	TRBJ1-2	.	TGCGCCAGCAGCCAAGCTGACGGCCTCTATGGCTACACCTTC	CASSQADGLYGYTF
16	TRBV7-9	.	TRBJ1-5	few	TGTGCCAGCAGCTTAGCGATGTCAGGACCTTATCAGCCCCAGCATTTT	CASSLAMSGPYQPQHF
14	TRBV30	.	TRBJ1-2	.	TGTGCCTGGATCCTGGACAGTCGGAACTATGGCTACACCTTC	CAWILDSRNYGYTF
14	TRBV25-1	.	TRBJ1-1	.	TGTGCCAGCACTCAGGGCGCTATGAACACTGAAGCTTTCTTT	CASTQGAMNTEAFF
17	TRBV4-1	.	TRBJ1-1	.	TGCGCCAGCAGCCAAGTTGAACAGGGTGGGGGGAACACTGAAGCTTTCTTT	CASSQVEQGGGNTEAFF
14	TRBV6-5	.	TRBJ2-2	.	TGTGCCAGCAATAAGGGAATGCGGGCCGGGGAGCTGTTTTTT	CASNKGMRAGELFF
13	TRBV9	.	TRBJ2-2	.	TGTGCCAGCAGCGAGGCCCAAGGCGGGGAGCTGTTTTTT	CASSEAQGGELFF
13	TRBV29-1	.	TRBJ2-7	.	TGCAGCGCCAGCATACCGACCAGCTACGAGCAGTACTTC	CSASIPTSYEQYF
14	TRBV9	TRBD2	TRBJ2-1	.	TGTGCCAGCAGCGGGGCTAGCGGGACATTTCGGCAGTTCTTC	CASSGASGTFRQFF
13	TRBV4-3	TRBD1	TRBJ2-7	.	TGCGCCAGCAGCCAGGGACAGGGTAGTGAGCAGTACTTC	CASSQGQGSEQYF
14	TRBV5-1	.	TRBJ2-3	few	TGCGCCAGCAGCTTCAGGGTGAGCACAGATACGCAGTATTTT	CASSFRVSTDTQYF
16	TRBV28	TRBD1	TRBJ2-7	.	TGTGCCAGCAGTTTACCCGGGACAGGGGAGTCCTACGAGCAGTACTTC	CASSLPGTGESYEQYF